This is a list of T cell receptor beta chains from one sample in a study of CD8+ T cells in alopecia areata. Using immunoSEQ multiplex PCR, the repertoire was profiled, and TCRdb retains in-frame clones only, with some absent. The repertoire holds some 170,000 clones, with approximately 62% as singletons. The specimen comprised CD4+ T cells sorted from blood, sampled at week 0. Receptors originate from a human donor with alopecia areata. The CDR3 runs from the conserved cysteine through the conserved F or W. D genes are given only for firm matches. The size entry is marked missing in some rows and otherwise reads once, few, many or a size class.

d_gene: TRBD2; j_gene: TRBJ2-2; abundance: NA; v_gene: TRBV29-1; CDR3nt: TGCAGCGTTGAGCAGAGGACTAGTTTAGGCGGGGAGCTGTTTTTT; CDR3aa: CSVEQRTSLGGELFF
d_gene: TRBD2; j_gene: TRBJ2-3; abundance: once; v_gene: TRBV9; CDR3nt: TGTGCCAGCAGCGTAGACGCGGGGGGGCTCAGCACAGATACGCAGTATTTT; CDR3aa: CASSVDAGGLSTDTQYF
d_gene: TRBD2; j_gene: TRBJ2-2; abundance: few; v_gene: TRBV7-2; CDR3nt: TGTGCCAGCAGCTGGGGACTAGCAGGGGCTACCGGGGAGCTGTTTTTT; CDR3aa: CASSWGLAGATGELFF
d_gene: NA; j_gene: TRBJ1-3; abundance: NA; v_gene: TRBV7-6; CDR3nt: TGTGCCAGCAGCTTAGATGCGGGGAACACCATATATTTT; CDR3aa: CASSLDAGNTIYF
d_gene: NA; j_gene: TRBJ1-5; abundance: NA; v_gene: TRBV29-1; CDR3nt: TGCAGCGTTGGAGGGGGAGGCGGAGATCAGCCCCAGCATTTT; CDR3aa: CSVGGGGGDQPQHF
d_gene: NA; j_gene: TRBJ2-7; abundance: NA; v_gene: TRBV7-2; CDR3nt: TGTGCCAGCAGCTTAGTGGCCGAGAGTGAGCAGTACTTC; CDR3aa: CASSLVAESEQYF
d_gene: NA; j_gene: TRBJ1-6; abundance: few; v_gene: TRBV6-5; CDR3nt: TGTGCCAGCAGCGACCGGTATAATTCACCCCTCCACTTT; CDR3aa: CASSDRYNSPLHF
d_gene: NA; j_gene: TRBJ2-7; abundance: few; v_gene: TRBV29-1; CDR3nt: TGCAGCGGGTCCGGACCAGGGGTTGAGCAGTACTTC; CDR3aa: CSGSGPGVEQYF
d_gene: TRBD1; j_gene: TRBJ2-2; abundance: once; v_gene: TRBV18; CDR3nt: TGTGCCAGCTCACCAGAAGGGACAGGGCGCCTCACCGGGGAGCTGTTTTTT; CDR3aa: CASSPEGTGRLTGELFF
d_gene: NA; j_gene: TRBJ1-2; abundance: NA; v_gene: TRBV25-1; CDR3nt: TGTGCCAGCAGTGCGAACAGGGAACATGGCTACACCTTC; CDR3aa: CASSANREHGYTF
d_gene: NA; j_gene: TRBJ2-1; abundance: NA; v_gene: TRBV4-3; CDR3nt: TGCGCCAGCAGCCAAGAACGGCCTTCCTACAATGAGCAGTTCTTC; CDR3aa: CASSQERPSYNEQFF
d_gene: NA; j_gene: TRBJ2-7; abundance: NA; v_gene: TRBV23-1; CDR3nt: TGCGCCAGCAGTCAATCGGGGGCAGAGCAGTACTTC; CDR3aa: CASSQSGAEQYF
d_gene: NA; j_gene: TRBJ1-1; abundance: NA; v_gene: TRBV7-9; CDR3nt: TGTGCCAGCAGCAAAGGCGCAAGCAGTGAAGCTTTCTTT; CDR3aa: CASSKGASSEAFF
d_gene: NA; j_gene: TRBJ1-1; abundance: once; v_gene: TRBV25-1; CDR3nt: TGTGCCAGCAGTGATATGACAGTCAACACTGAAGCTTTCTTT; CDR3aa: CASSDMTVNTEAFF
d_gene: TRBD1; j_gene: TRBJ1-2; abundance: NA; v_gene: TRBV10-3; CDR3nt: TGTGCCATCAGTCCGGGACAGGCCACATATGGCTACACCTTC; CDR3aa: CAISPGQATYGYTF
d_gene: NA; j_gene: TRBJ2-5; abundance: NA; v_gene: TRBV5-1; CDR3nt: TGCGCCAGCAGCTTGGGGCGGGAGACCCAGTACTTC; CDR3aa: CASSLGRETQYF
d_gene: NA; j_gene: TRBJ1-4; abundance: NA; v_gene: TRBV29-1; CDR3nt: TGCAGTGCAACAGGGTATGATGAAAAACTGTTTTTT; CDR3aa: CSATGYDEKLFF
d_gene: NA; j_gene: TRBJ2-4; abundance: NA; v_gene: TRBV11-2; CDR3nt: TGTGCCAGCAGCTTAGAGTTGGCAGGGATGGGCAAAAACATTCAGTACTTC; CDR3aa: CASSLELAGMGKNIQYF
d_gene: TRBD1; j_gene: TRBJ2-1; abundance: NA; v_gene: TRBV5-1; CDR3nt: TGCGCCAGCAGCTTGGATCGGGACAGGATCAACAATGAGCAGTTCTTC; CDR3aa: CASSLDRDRINNEQFF
d_gene: NA; j_gene: TRBJ1-5; abundance: few; v_gene: TRBV2; CDR3nt: TGTGCCAGCAGTGGAGGACCTTCAGGAGGTCAGCCCCAGCATTTT; CDR3aa: CASSGGPSGGQPQHF
d_gene: NA; j_gene: TRBJ2-5; abundance: few; v_gene: TRBV6-1; CDR3nt: TGTGCCGCTAATTGGTATGGGGGTAACCAAGAGACCCAGTACTTC; CDR3aa: CAANWYGGNQETQYF
d_gene: TRBD2; j_gene: TRBJ2-1; abundance: NA; v_gene: TRBV29-1; CDR3nt: TGCAGCGTTGGGGGACTAGTCTCCTACAATGAGCAGTTCTTC; CDR3aa: CSVGGLVSYNEQFF
d_gene: NA; j_gene: TRBJ2-3; abundance: NA; v_gene: TRBV7-3; CDR3nt: TGTGCCAGCAGCTTAAGGGCTAGGACAGATACGCAGTATTTT; CDR3aa: CASSLRARTDTQYF
d_gene: TRBD1; j_gene: TRBJ2-5; abundance: NA; v_gene: TRBV5-6; CDR3nt: TGTGCCAGCAGCTTGGTTGGGGACAGGGTGGAGACCCAGTACTTC; CDR3aa: CASSLVGDRVETQYF
d_gene: NA; j_gene: TRBJ1-2; abundance: NA; v_gene: TRBV29-1; CDR3nt: TGCAGCGTTTCGACAGCGCAATTGGGGGGCTACACCTTC; CDR3aa: CSVSTAQLGGYTF
d_gene: NA; j_gene: TRBJ1-1; abundance: NA; v_gene: TRBV30; CDR3nt: TGTGCCTCCTACAGGGAATTGAGGAGCACTGAAGCTTTCTTT; CDR3aa: CASYRELRSTEAFF
d_gene: NA; j_gene: TRBJ2-2; abundance: NA; v_gene: TRBV14; CDR3nt: TGTGCCAGCAGCCAAGTCCACACCGGGGAGCTGTTTTTT; CDR3aa: CASSQVHTGELFF
d_gene: TRBD1; j_gene: TRBJ2-7; abundance: NA; v_gene: TRBV30; CDR3nt: TGTGCCTGGAGTGTAGGGACAGGACTAAACTACGAGCAGTACTTC; CDR3aa: CAWSVGTGLNYEQYF
d_gene: TRBD1; j_gene: TRBJ1-1; abundance: NA; v_gene: TRBV29-1; CDR3nt: TGCAGCGCCATGACAGGGGCGAACACTGAAGCTTTCTTT; CDR3aa: CSAMTGANTEAFF
d_gene: NA; j_gene: TRBJ1-6; abundance: NA; v_gene: TRBV7-2; CDR3nt: TGTGCCAGCAGCATCCAGAGAGCGGGTTCACCCCTCCACTTT; CDR3aa: CASSIQRAGSPLHF
d_gene: NA; j_gene: TRBJ1-6; abundance: NA; v_gene: TRBV5-1; CDR3nt: TGCGCCAGCAGCTCGGGGTTTTCCGATACACCCCTCCACTTT; CDR3aa: CASSSGFSDTPLHF
d_gene: TRBD2; j_gene: TRBJ2-4; abundance: few; v_gene: TRBV7-2; CDR3nt: TGTGCCAGCAGCTTAGTAGCGGGGACCCAAAACATTCAGTACTTC; CDR3aa: CASSLVAGTQNIQYF
d_gene: TRBD1; j_gene: TRBJ1-2; abundance: NA; v_gene: TRBV25-1; CDR3nt: TGTGCCAGCAGTGAAAAACAGGGGTATTATGGCTACACCTTC; CDR3aa: CASSEKQGYYGYTF
d_gene: NA; j_gene: TRBJ1-5; abundance: NA; v_gene: TRBV30; CDR3nt: TGTGCCTGGAGTCGGCAGGGGAATCAGCCCCAGCATTTT; CDR3aa: CAWSRQGNQPQHF
d_gene: NA; j_gene: TRBJ1-1; abundance: NA; v_gene: TRBV5-6; CDR3nt: TGTGCCAGCAGTATGTCCGATGGGACTGAAGCTTTCTTT; CDR3aa: CASSMSDGTEAFF
d_gene: TRBD1; j_gene: TRBJ2-3; abundance: NA; v_gene: TRBV6-5; CDR3nt: TGTGCCAGCAGGAGGACAGGTTGGACAGATACGCAGTATTTT; CDR3aa: CASRRTGWTDTQYF
d_gene: NA; j_gene: TRBJ1-2; abundance: NA; v_gene: TRBV2; CDR3nt: TGTGCCAGCAGCCCAACAGATACTAACTATGGCTACACCTTC; CDR3aa: CASSPTDTNYGYTF
d_gene: NA; j_gene: TRBJ2-7; abundance: NA; v_gene: TRBV30; CDR3nt: TGTGCCTGGAGTCAAACACTCTCCTACGAGCAGTACTTC; CDR3aa: CAWSQTLSYEQYF
d_gene: TRBD1; j_gene: TRBJ2-7; abundance: NA; v_gene: TRBV25-1; CDR3nt: TGTGCCAGCAGTGAATTGGGGACAGCCTACGAGCAGTACTTC; CDR3aa: CASSELGTAYEQYF
d_gene: NA; j_gene: TRBJ1-1; abundance: NA; v_gene: TRBV27; CDR3nt: TGTGCCAGCAGTTTGGTAACAAGGCTGTCTGAAGCTTTCTTT; CDR3aa: CASSLVTRLSEAFF
d_gene: TRBD1; j_gene: TRBJ2-7; abundance: NA; v_gene: TRBV7-2; CDR3nt: TGTGCCAGCAGCATAACGGGACAGAACTCCTACGAGCAGTACTTC; CDR3aa: CASSITGQNSYEQYF
d_gene: TRBD1; j_gene: TRBJ2-3; abundance: NA; v_gene: TRBV14; CDR3nt: TGTGCCAGCAGCCAGACCGACAGGGGGGCTCTCACTTTT; CDR3aa: CASSQTDRGALTF
d_gene: NA; j_gene: TRBJ1-1; abundance: NA; v_gene: TRBV30; CDR3nt: TGTGCCTGGAGTGTAAACATGGGACCTGAAGCTTTCTTT; CDR3aa: CAWSVNMGPEAFF
d_gene: TRBD2; j_gene: TRBJ2-5; abundance: few; v_gene: TRBV11-2; CDR3nt: TGTGCCAGCAGCTCGACTAGCGGGGGGGCAGTTTATGGGCAAGAGACCCAGTACTTC; CDR3aa: CASSSTSGGAVYGQETQYF
d_gene: TRBD2; j_gene: TRBJ2-7; abundance: NA; v_gene: TRBV7-2; CDR3nt: TGTGCCAGCAGCTTAGCTGTAGCGGGGAGCTCCTACGAGCAGTACTTC; CDR3aa: CASSLAVAGSSYEQYF
d_gene: NA; j_gene: TRBJ2-2; abundance: NA; v_gene: TRBV27; CDR3nt: TGTGCCAGCACCCTGCGGGGTCTGACCGGGGAGCTGTTTTTT; CDR3aa: CASTLRGLTGELFF
d_gene: TRBD2; j_gene: TRBJ2-1; abundance: once; v_gene: TRBV10-3; CDR3nt: TGTGCCATCAGTGGGACTAGCCGATCGAGCTCCTACAATGAGCAGTTCTTC; CDR3aa: CAISGTSRSSSYNEQFF
d_gene: NA; j_gene: TRBJ1-2; abundance: NA; v_gene: TRBV29-1; CDR3nt: TGCAGCGCACGAACGGGTACCCACAAGGGCTACACCTTC; CDR3aa: CSARTGTHKGYTF
d_gene: NA; j_gene: TRBJ2-7; abundance: NA; v_gene: TRBV6-1; CDR3nt: TGTGCCAGCAGTTGGACATCCAGCGAGCAGTACTTC; CDR3aa: CASSWTSSEQYF
d_gene: TRBD1; j_gene: TRBJ2-4; abundance: NA; v_gene: TRBV19; CDR3nt: TGTGCCAGTAGTGAAGGGGGCATAGCCAAAAACATTCAGTACTTC; CDR3aa: CASSEGGIAKNIQYF
d_gene: NA; j_gene: TRBJ2-3; abundance: NA; v_gene: TRBV2; CDR3nt: TGTGCCAGCAGTGAAGTCGCCCGTTATGATACGCAGTATTTT; CDR3aa: CASSEVARYDTQYF
d_gene: TRBD1; j_gene: TRBJ1-1; abundance: NA; v_gene: TRBV2; CDR3nt: TGTGCCAGCAGGGACAGGGGGCTCTATACTGAAGCTTTCTTT; CDR3aa: CASRDRGLYTEAFF
d_gene: NA; j_gene: TRBJ2-1; abundance: NA; v_gene: TRBV29-1; CDR3nt: TGCAGCGTTGGTATGCGGGACGGGGATGAGCAGTTCTTC; CDR3aa: CSVGMRDGDEQFF
d_gene: NA; j_gene: TRBJ1-1; abundance: NA; v_gene: TRBV30; CDR3nt: TGTGCCTGGAGTGGGATAGGGTATGGTGAAGCTTTCTTT; CDR3aa: CAWSGIGYGEAFF